This T cell receptor beta chain was identified during a study of T cells after yellow fever vaccination. This clonotype showed up many times. TCRdb reprocessed the 5' RACE reads via MiXCR and lists one record per CDR3 protein. Altogether more than 300,000 distinct CDR3 sequences are present, 3.5% to 5% being singletons, with the ten largest covering 19%. CDR1 is SGHVS, CDR2 FNYEAQ, per germline. The CDR3 consists of 14 residues. J gave up 5 bases and V 5 bases, and 7 bases lay outside the gene matches. V is TRBV7-6 and J is TRBJ2-7, with 9 bases fitting TRBD1. Sequences were derived from PBMCs, sampled 15 days after the yellow fever booster vaccination. The receptor was isolated from a man younger than 35 who received the YFV17D yellow fever vaccine. CDR3 nucleotide sequence: TGTGCCAGCAGCATCCGGACAGGGGCACACGAGCAGTACTTC. Protein product: CASSIRTGAHEQYF.